The table lists the clone carrying this T cell receptor beta chain with many counts. What it binds is unknown. The germline gives CDR1 MNHEY, CDR2 SVGEGT. Trimming took off 2 bases at V and 0 bases at J, with 8 bases between the two ends. This CDR3 has 15 amino acids. TCRdb ran MiXCR on the 5' RACE reads and lists one entry per CDR3 protein. The table shows approximately 300,000 distinct CDR3 sequences, with less than 9.5% occurring only once. These data are taken from a study of identical twins. Points from the study as a whole: Reduced insertions were recorded for abundant cord blood beta clonotypes, with no such pattern in memory repertoires.

This sample was shared with a second study, whose subject was yellow fever vaccine responses in identical twins.

Sequencing was performed on CD8+ T cells sorted from blood. This clonotype originated in a woman aged 18-35 years in good health. The chain carries TRBV6-2 or TRBV6-3 and TRBJ2-1; tentatively, D is TRBD2 (5 bases). The CDR3 sequence: CASSYVAISYNEQFF. In DNA, the CDR3 is TGTGCCAGCAGTTACGTAGCGATCTCCTACAATGAGCAGTTCTTC.